The 15 T cell receptor beta chains listed next were all sequenced from one sample in a study of blood T cell repertoires in COVID-19. Profiling relied on immunoSEQ multiplex PCR, and the TCRdb table lists in-frame clones only, not all of them. The profile covers some 220,000 clones, with around 80% appearing a single time and more than 5% taken by the ten largest. Material: peripheral blood. The receptors stem from a human donor in a cohort sampled during active COVID-19.

The chain recombines TRBV7-9 with TRBJ1-1, with D uncertain. The CDR3 is made up of 12 amino acids. V was clipped by 1 base and J by 6 bases, with 6 bases between them. Germline-derived CDR1 and CDR2 are SEHNR and FQNEAQ (reference sequence). The CDR3 protein is CASSLEIAEAFF. The CDR3 region has the DNA TGTGCCAGCAGCTTAGAGATAGCTGAAGCTTTCTTT.

This chain connects TRBV19 to TRBJ1-2, with D perhaps matching TRBD1 (5 bases). The V end was cut by 7 bases, the J end by 2 bases, with 23 bases between. Germline V gene data show CDR1 as LNHDA and CDR2 as SQIVND (reference sequence). CDR3 length: 17 residues. CDR3 amino acids: CASTSRGLTGGNYGYTF. The CDR3 DNA reads as TGTGCCAGTACCTCAAGAGGTCTCACAGGTGGGAACTATGGCTACACCTTC.

Written as DNA, the CDR3 is TGTGCCAGTAATGGACTAGCGGGAGGCGAGCAGTACTTC. Amino acids: CASNGLAGGEQYF. V is TRBV19 and J is TRBJ2-7, with 14 positions matching TRBD2. This CDR3 contains 13 residues. Trimming at V came to 7 bases and at J to 6 bases, leaving 2 bases not matched to a gene. Looked up from germline, CDR1 is LNHDA and CDR2 is SQIVND (reference sequence).

V gene TRBV5-6 combines with J gene TRBJ1-6, with 8 bases that match TRBD1. The CDR3 has 14 residues. Germline trimming cut 4 bases from V and 7 bases from J; bases unmatched to any gene: 4. Germline CDR1 reads SGHDT; CDR2 reads YYEEEE. CDR3 coding DNA: TGTGCCAGCAGCCGAGGACAGGGCAATTCACCCCTCCACTTT. It codes for CASSRGQGNSPLHF.

The chain recombines TRBV6-5 with TRBJ1-5; perhaps TRBD1 as D (6 bases). CDR1 and CDR2 (germline): MNHEY, SVGAGI. The CDR3 runs to 14 residues. Trimming took off 4 bases at V and 3 bases at J, with 10 bases between the two ends. The CDR3 loop reads CASSFNRDNQPQHF. The CDR3 DNA is TGTGCCAGCAGTTTCAACAGGGACAATCAGCCCCAGCATTTT.

The chain uses TRBV6-5 and TRBJ1-1; TRBD1 matches at 8 bases. The CDR3 spans 13 residues. Per germline, CDR1 MNHEY and CDR2 SVGAGI. Trimming at V came to 6 bases and at J to 5 bases, leaving 5 bases not matched to a gene. CDR3 bases: TGTGCCAGCAGATTTACAGGGGGAACTGAAGCTTTCTTT. Its protein is CASRFTGGTEAFF.

This clone was observed many times. This chain uses TRBV5-4 with TRBJ2-7; the D gene is possibly TRBD2 (5 bases). From germline, CDR1 is SGHNT and CDR2 YYREEE (reference sequence). This CDR3 comprises 15 residues. With 1 base removed from V and 9 bases from J, the gap between germline ends came to 20 bases. The CDR3 loop is CASSLRVGEQARQYF. The CDR3 coding sequence is TGTGCCAGCAGCTTGAGGGTCGGGGAGCAGGCGAGGCAGTACTTC.

The chain uses TRBV24-1 and TRBJ2-6, with TRBD1 as a possible D gene (6 bases). Per the germline V gene, CDR1 is KGHDR and CDR2 is SFDVKD. CDR3 size: 16 residues. The V end was cut by 3 bases, the J end by 2 bases, with 10 bases between. CDR3 DNA: TGTGCCACCAGTGATCAAGGGGGTACTGGGGCCAACGTCCTGACTTTC. Residues: CATSDQGGTGANVLTF.

In nucleotides, the CDR3 is TGTGCCAGCAGTTATTCCACGGGACTGGTACTTTACACCTTC. Translation: CASSYSTGLVLYTF. This chain connects TRBV3-1 (or the pseudogene TRBV3-2) to TRBJ1-2, with a possible D match to TRBD1 (5 bases). The CDR3 extends over 14 amino acids. Germline values: CDR1 LGHDT, CDR2 YNNKEL (reference sequence). V lost 6 bases and J lost 11, with 22 bases in between.

V usage is TRBV28 and J usage is TRBJ1-1; 7 nucleotides align to TRBD1. The trim removed 6 bases at V and 11 bases at J, leaving 15 bases unmatched. The CDR3 contains 14 residues. Germline lookup yields CDR1 MDHEN and CDR2 SYDVKM. As DNA, the CDR3 is TGTGCCAGCAGCCCCCTAAAGGGGGCGATGAAGGCTTTCTTT. Translation gives CASSPLKGAMKAFF.

This chain links TRBV20-1 with TRBJ2-1, with 9 bases identical to TRBD2. Germline CDR1 reads DFQATT; CDR2 reads SNEGSKA (reference sequence). The CDR3 contains 16 residues. The V and J ends lost 3 bases and 7 bases, in that order; junction bases with no gene match: 13. The CDR3 spells CSASLLGGRDRNEQFF. CDR3 coding DNA: TGCAGTGCTAGTCTATTGGGCGGGAGGGATAGGAATGAGCAGTTCTTC.

The chain carries TRBV5-1 and TRBJ2-7; the match to TRBD1 covers 10 bases. Trimming at V came to 2 bases and at J to 4 bases, leaving 12 bases not matched to a gene. The germline gives CDR1 SGHRS, CDR2 YFSETQ. The CDR3 spans 17 residues. CDR3 region: CASSLRDRGQGSYEQYF. CDR3 sequence (DNA): TGCGCCAGCAGCTTAAGGGACCGGGGACAGGGGAGTTACGAGCAGTACTTC.

V and J are TRBV13 and TRBJ1-3; D unclear. This CDR3 spans 14 amino acids. From germline, CDR1 is PRHDT and CDR2 FYEKMQ (reference sequence). Between the trimmed V and J ends, which lost 4 bases and 9 bases, there was a span of 16 bases. The CDR3 coding sequence is TGTGCCAGCAGCTCTAGTCGGGCGGGAGGCACCATATATTTT. This encodes CASSSSRAGGTIYF.

This clone has a count of ten or more. The chain carries TRBV14 and TRBJ2-5; D gene ambiguous. The V end was cut by 1 base, the J end by 5 bases, with 8 bases between. The CDR3 is 13 amino acids. CDR1 SGHDN and CDR2 FVKESK come from the germline V gene. The chain's CDR3 is CASSQVSRETQYF. The CDR3 DNA reads as TGTGCCAGCAGCCAAGTATCGAGGGAGACCCAGTACTTC. Filled out from reference TRBV14 and TRBJ2-5, the complete variable domain reads EAGVTQFPSHSVIEKGQTVTLRCDPISGHDNLYWYRRVMGKEIKFLLHFVKESKQDESGMPNNRFLAERTGGTYSTLKVQPAELEDSGVYFCASSQVSRETQYFGPGTRLLVL.

The chain recombines TRBV6-4 with TRBJ1-6; 9 bases line up with TRBD1. Per the germline V gene, CDR1 is MRHNA and CDR2 is SNTAGT. The CDR3 totals 15 residues. Trimming removed 5 bases from V and 6 bases from J; junction bases left unmatched: 5. CDR3 residues: CASSYRGRGNSPLHF. CDR3 coding DNA: TGTGCCAGCAGTTACAGGGGGCGAGGTAATTCACCCCTCCACTTT.